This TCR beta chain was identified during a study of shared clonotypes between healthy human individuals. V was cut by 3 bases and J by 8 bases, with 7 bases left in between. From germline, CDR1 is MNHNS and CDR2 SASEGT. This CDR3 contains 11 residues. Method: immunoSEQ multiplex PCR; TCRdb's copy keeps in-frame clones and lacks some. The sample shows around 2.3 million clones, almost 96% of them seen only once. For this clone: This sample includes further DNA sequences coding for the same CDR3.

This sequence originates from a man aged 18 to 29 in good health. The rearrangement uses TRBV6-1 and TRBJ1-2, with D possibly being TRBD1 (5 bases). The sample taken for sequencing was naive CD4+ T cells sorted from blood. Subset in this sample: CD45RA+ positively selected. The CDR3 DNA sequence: TGTGCCAGCAGTGACAGGGTAGGCTACACCTTC. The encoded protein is CASSDRVGYTF.